A single sample gave rise to the 25 T cell receptor beta chains below, sequenced in a study of lymphopenia after photon versus proton radiotherapy. Generated by immunoSEQ multiplex PCR, the TCRdb table keeps only in-frame clones and is missing some. The profile shows 25,000 to 35,000 clones, roughly nine tenths of them singletons. Source: peripheral blood, taken from a patient treated with photon-based radiotherapy. These receptors all stem from a woman aged 45-60 years with pancreatic cancer.

The chain's CDR3 is CASNPQETTGTQYF. In DNA, the CDR3 is TGTGCCAGCAACCCACAGGAGACCACGGGTACGCAGTATTTT. The V gene is TRBV27, the J gene TRBJ2-3, with a possible D match to TRBD1 (5 bases). The CDR3 length is 14 residues. V lost 7 bases, J lost 8 bases, and 19 bases lay in between. The germline gives CDR1 MNHEY, CDR2 SMNVEV (reference sequence).

The chain employs TRBV5-1 and TRBJ2-4; possibly TRBD1 for D (6 bases). There are 14 residues in the CDR3. Germline V lookup: CDR1 SGHRS, CDR2 YFSETQ. Trimming left V 4 bases short and J 11 bases short, with 19 bases between. CDR3 loop: CASSPPGQLALQYF. CDR3 nucleotides: TGCGCCAGCAGCCCCCCGGGACAACTGGCCCTTCAGTACTTC.

The genes are TRBV10-1 and TRBJ2-2, with TRBD2 matching 14 bases. The germline CDR1 and CDR2 sequences are WNHNN and SYGVQD (reference sequence). This CDR3 has 18 residues. J lost 0 bases, V lost 0 bases, and 0 bases had no gene match. The CDR3 sequence: CASSESTSGRANTGELFF. Written as DNA, the CDR3 is TGCGCCAGCAGTGAGTCGACTAGCGGGAGGGCGAACACCGGGGAGCTGTTTTTT.

The chain carries TRBV7-9 and TRBJ2-1; D is perhaps TRBD1 (5 bases). Germline CDR1 SEHNR, CDR2 FQNEAQ (reference sequence). The V gene lost 7 bases and the J gene lost 0 bases, with 10 bases spanning the gap. This CDR3 has 14 amino acids. The CDR3 region is CASTSDSSYNEQFF. DNA of the CDR3: TGTGCCAGCACTTCTGACAGCTCCTACAATGAGCAGTTCTTC.

This chain uses TRBV5-1 with TRBJ2-1; TRBD1 matches 9 bases. The CDR3 covers 13 residues. Germline loops: CDR1 SGHRS, CDR2 YFSETQ. V trimming: 4 bases; J trimming: 8 bases; junction bases outside the gene matches: 4. As DNA, the CDR3 is TGCGCCAGCAGCCCGGACAGGGGCGATGAGCAGTTCTTC. Translating it yields CASSPDRGDEQFF.

V is TRBV7-2 and J is TRBJ2-1; D gene unclear. The CDR3 covers 13 residues. Germline V gives CDR1 SGHTA, CDR2 FQGNSA. V was pared by 3 bases and J by 7 bases, with 10 bases between. CDR3 DNA sequence: TGTGCCAGCAGCTTTAAAGTAGGGAATGAGCAGTTCTTC. Translating it yields CASSFKVGNEQFF.

The chain links TRBV19 to TRBJ2-5, with TRBD1 as a possible D gene (6 bases). Trimming took off 4 bases at V and 5 bases at J, with 17 bases between the two ends. CDR3 size: 15 residues. CDR1 LNHDA and CDR2 SQIVND come from the germline V gene (reference sequence). Here the CDR3 DNA reads TGTGCCAGTAGTAATTATGCCGGGACAATCGAGACCCAGTACTTC. Translated, it gives CASSNYAGTIETQYF.

V usage is TRBV7-2 and J usage is TRBJ2-3; D ambiguous. Looked up from germline, CDR1 is SGHTA and CDR2 is FQGNSA. Trimming cost V 2 bases and J 0 bases, with 21 bases left between them. The CDR3 is made up of 19 amino acids. The CDR3 bases are TGTGCCAGCAGCTTATCCATATCTAGGACCTGGGGAAGCACAGATACGCAGTATTTT. Residues: CASSLSISRTWGSTDTQYF.

This chain links TRBV19 with TRBJ1-1; TRBD1 matches 9 bases. After removal of 9 bases from V and 2 bases from J, the junction contained 7 bases not matched to a gene. The CDR3 totals 14 residues. From germline, CDR1 is LNHDA and CDR2 SQIVND (reference sequence). The chain's CDR3 is CASRTGGANTEAFF. The CDR3, as DNA: TGTGCCAGCCGAACAGGGGGCGCAAACACTGAAGCTTTCTTT.

This chain joins TRBV7-8 and TRBJ2-4; 7 bases fit TRBD2. CDR3 length equals 18 residues. The V and J ends lost 5 bases and 0 bases, in that order; junction bases with no gene match: 13. Per germline, CDR1 SGHVS and CDR2 FQNEAQ. The CDR3 sequence is CASSTSRTSAVAKNIQYF. DNA of the CDR3: TGTGCCAGCAGCACCAGCCGAACTAGCGCTGTAGCCAAAAACATTCAGTACTTC.

In nucleotides, the CDR3 is TGTGCCAGCAGCTATAGGAGTGGAACTAATGAAAAACTGTTTTTT. This gives the protein CASSYRSGTNEKLFF. The chain combines TRBV2 with TRBJ1-4; unclear D gene. This CDR3 is 15 amino acids long. Between the trimmed V and J ends, which lost 6 bases and 1 base, there was a span of 12 bases. Germline-derived CDR1 and CDR2 are SNHLY and FYNNEI.

The CDR3 reads CASSPLGQGESGNTIYF. The CDR3 DNA reads as TGTGCCAGCTCACCACTTGGACAGGGGGAATCTGGAAACACCATATATTTT. The chain couples TRBV18 to TRBJ1-3; 10 nucleotides agree with TRBD1. The germline V gene has CDR1 KGHSH and CDR2 LQKENI. The junction had 4 bases not matched to a gene; V was cut back by 1 base and J by 1 base. The CDR3 runs to 17 residues.

J is TRBJ2-2 and V is TRBV19, with 11 nucleotides matching TRBD2. The trim removed 6 bases at V and 7 bases at J, leaving 13 bases unmatched. Per germline, CDR1 LNHDA and CDR2 SQIVND (reference sequence). The CDR3 loop spans 17 amino acids. CDR3 sequence: CASSSSTSGKGGGELFF. In DNA form, the CDR3 reads TGTGCCAGTAGCTCCTCGACTAGCGGGAAAGGGGGCGGGGAGCTGTTTTTT.

The V and J genes are TRBV28 and TRBJ1-2; no definite D call. CDR1 is MDHEN, CDR2 SYDVKM, per germline. This CDR3 spans 16 amino acids. The V gene lost 5 bases and the J gene lost 0 bases, with 16 bases spanning the gap. CDR3 nucleotide sequence: TGTGCCAGCAGTCCGACTAAAGGTACAGCTAACTATGGCTACACCTTC. It yields the protein CASSPTKGTANYGYTF.

This rearrangement joins TRBV30 to TRBJ2-2, with TRBD1 matching 10 bases. CDR3 length equals 14 residues. CDR1 is GTSNPN and CDR2 is SVGIG in the germline V gene (reference sequence). V shed 3 bases and J 5 bases; nucleotides not matched to a gene: 3. The CDR3 DNA follows: TGTGCCTGGAGGGACAGGGGGGGAACCGGGGAGCTGTTTTTT. Encoded protein: CAWRDRGGTGELFF.

This chain links TRBV14 with TRBJ2-4; D unresolved. The CDR3 is made up of 11 amino acids. Germline assignment: CDR1 SGHDN and CDR2 FVKESK. Deletions cut 3 bases from V and 7 bases from J, with 4 bases between. CDR3 nucleotide sequence: TGTGCCAGCAGCCAGTCTAACATTCAGTACTTC. Its translation: CASSQSNIQYF.

This chain uses TRBV10-2 with TRBJ1-1; D may be TRBD1 (6 bases). CDR3 length: 14 residues. Germline values: CDR1 WSHSY, CDR2 SAAADI. The ends were cut back, 7 bases at V and 5 bases at J, with 17 bases in the middle. The DNA of the CDR3 is TGCGCCAGCACCCCAATCAGGGGAAGGACTGAAGCTTTCTTT. It specifies CASTPIRGRTEAFF.

The rearrangement joins TRBV6-5 to TRBJ1-1, with a tentative D call TRBD1 (5 bases). V was clipped by 6 bases and J by 7 bases, with 12 bases between them. This CDR3 region has 12 residues. The germline V gene encodes CDR1 MNHEY and CDR2 SVGAGI. The CDR3 reads CASSNKRGEAFF. The DNA of the CDR3 is TGTGCCAGCAGCAACAAGAGGGGTGAAGCTTTCTTT.

The rearrangement uses TRBV30 and TRBJ1-3, with D hard to call. The V gene's germline CDR1 is GTSNPN and CDR2 SVGIG (reference sequence). V was pared by 2 bases and J by 0 bases, with 8 bases between. The CDR3 totals 14 residues. The CDR3 is CAWSTGNSGNTIYF. In DNA, the CDR3 is TGTGCCTGGAGTACTGGGAACTCTGGAAACACCATATATTTT.

The chain has TRBV7-9 and TRBJ1-5, with D hard to call. The CDR3 consists of 14 residues. Deletions cut 1 base from V and 7 bases from J, with 11 bases between. Germline V gene data show CDR1 as SEHNR and CDR2 as FQNEAQ (reference sequence). The CDR3 reads CASSLDEGLQPQHF. CDR3 DNA sequence: TGTGCCAGCAGCTTAGATGAGGGTCTGCAGCCCCAGCATTTT.

The chain links TRBV7-8 to TRBJ1-3, with D unresolved. This CDR3 contains 15 residues. V was trimmed by 5 bases and J by 8 bases, leaving 19 bases between them. CDR1 and CDR2 from the germline V gene are SGHVS and FQNEAQ. The CDR3 region is CASSAPRAGWDTIYF. In DNA, the CDR3 is TGTGCCAGCAGCGCCCCACGGGCTGGCTGGGACACCATATATTTT.

The chain recombines TRBV2 with TRBJ1-6; D unresolved. CDR3 length: 15 amino acids. V dropped 4 bases and J dropped 10 bases, with 17 bases sitting between them. The germline CDR1 and CDR2 sequences are SNHLY and FYNNEI. CDR3 sequence (DNA): TGTGCCAGCAGTGCTGAAGCTGGCATCGGATCACCCCTCCACTTT. Protein: CASSAEAGIGSPLHF.

The rearrangement links TRBV7-6 to TRBJ1-5; D unclear. The germline V gene has CDR1 SGHVS and CDR2 FNYEAQ. The CDR3 has 16 amino acids. V lost 5 bases, J lost 0 bases, and 14 bases lay in between. The CDR3 nucleotides are TGTGCCAGCAGCCCGGGTGGGAGGTATAGCAATCAGCCCCAGCATTTT. Translated: CASSPGGRYSNQPQHF.

The chain joins TRBV11-3 to TRBJ2-2; 15 bases match TRBD2. Trimming cost V 4 bases and J 5 bases; bases outside gene matches: 5. CDR1 SGHNT and CDR2 YENEEA come from the germline V gene. This CDR3 comprises 17 residues. The CDR3 coding sequence is TGTGCCAGCAGCTCCCCCGGGACTAGCGGGAGGACCGGGGAGCTGTTTTTT. Its protein is CASSSPGTSGRTGELFF.

The V call is TRBV9, the J call TRBJ1-5, with D perhaps matching TRBD1 (5 bases). Germline CDR1 reads SGDLS; CDR2 reads YYNGEE. Trimming left V 0 bases short and J 2 bases short, with 9 bases between. This CDR3 has 15 residues. CDR3 in DNA: TGTGCCAGCAGCGTAGACGGGGCAGGCAATCAGCCCCAGCATTTT. Translated: CASSVDGAGNQPQHF.